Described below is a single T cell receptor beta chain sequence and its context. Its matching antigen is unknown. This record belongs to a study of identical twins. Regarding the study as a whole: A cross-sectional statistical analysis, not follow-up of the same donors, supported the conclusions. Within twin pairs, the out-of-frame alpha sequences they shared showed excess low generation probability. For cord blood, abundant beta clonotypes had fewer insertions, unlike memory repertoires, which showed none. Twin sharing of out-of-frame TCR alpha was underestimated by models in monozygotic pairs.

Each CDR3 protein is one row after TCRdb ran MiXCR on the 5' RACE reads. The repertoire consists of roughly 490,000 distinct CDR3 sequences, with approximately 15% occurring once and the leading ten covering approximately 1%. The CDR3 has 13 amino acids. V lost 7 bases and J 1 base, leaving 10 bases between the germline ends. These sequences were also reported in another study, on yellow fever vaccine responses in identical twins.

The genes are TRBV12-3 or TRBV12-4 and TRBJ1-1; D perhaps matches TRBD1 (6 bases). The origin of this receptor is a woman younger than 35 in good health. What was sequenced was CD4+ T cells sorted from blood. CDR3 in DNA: TGTGCCAGCAACCTAGGGGGGAACACTGAAGCTTTCTTT. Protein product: CASNLGGNTEAFF.